The T cell receptor (beta chain) described here comes from a study of T cell repertoires in cytomegalovirus infection. This clonotype was seen repeatedly, ten times or more. TCRdb processed the reads anew with MiXCR; each CDR3 protein has one entry. The data show over 450,000 distinct CDR3 sequences, around 10% seen once. The CDR3 covers 16 residues. Trimming removed 6 bases at V and 8 bases at J, with 23 bases between. Looked up from germline, CDR1 is MNHEY and CDR2 is SVGEGT. The clonotype originates from a human donor in good health (CMV status not recorded). Some clones in this sample may be carry-over from other donors' samples. Sequenced material: PBMCs. The chain employs TRBV6-2 or TRBV6-3 and TRBJ2-1; possible D gene TRBD2, 6 bases. This CDR3 reads CASSRPSGLASDEQFF. DNA of the CDR3: TGTGCCAGCAGCCGACCGAGCGGGCTAGCGAGCGATGAGCAGTTCTTC.